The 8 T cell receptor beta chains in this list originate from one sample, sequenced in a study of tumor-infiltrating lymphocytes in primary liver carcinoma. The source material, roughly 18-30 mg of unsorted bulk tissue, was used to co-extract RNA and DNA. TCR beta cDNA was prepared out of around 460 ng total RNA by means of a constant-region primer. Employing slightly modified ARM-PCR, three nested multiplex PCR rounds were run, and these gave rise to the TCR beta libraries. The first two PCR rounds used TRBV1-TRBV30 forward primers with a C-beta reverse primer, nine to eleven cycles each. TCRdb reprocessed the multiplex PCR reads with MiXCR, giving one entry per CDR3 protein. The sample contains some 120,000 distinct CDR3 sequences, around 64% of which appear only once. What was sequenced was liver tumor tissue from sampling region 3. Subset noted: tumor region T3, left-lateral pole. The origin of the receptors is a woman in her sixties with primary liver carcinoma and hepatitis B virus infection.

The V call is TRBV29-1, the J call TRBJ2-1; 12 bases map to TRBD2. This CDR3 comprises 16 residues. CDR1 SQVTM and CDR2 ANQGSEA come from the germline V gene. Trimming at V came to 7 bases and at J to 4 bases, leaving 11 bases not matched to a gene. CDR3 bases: TGCAGCGCACAACCCCGGACTAGCGGGGCATACAATGAGCAGTTCTTC. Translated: CSAQPRTSGAYNEQFF.

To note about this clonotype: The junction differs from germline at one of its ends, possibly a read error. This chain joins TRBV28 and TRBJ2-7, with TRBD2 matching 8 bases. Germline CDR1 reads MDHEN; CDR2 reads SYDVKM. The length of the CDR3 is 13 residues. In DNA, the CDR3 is TGTGCCAGCACCCCGGGGGGGACCTACGAGCAGTGCTTC. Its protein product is CASTPGGTYEQCF.

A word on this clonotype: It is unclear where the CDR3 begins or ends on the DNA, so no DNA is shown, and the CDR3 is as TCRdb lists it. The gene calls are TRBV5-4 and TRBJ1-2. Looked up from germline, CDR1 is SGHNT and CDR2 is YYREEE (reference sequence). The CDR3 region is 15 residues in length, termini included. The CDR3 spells CACSLVAGVGYGCTF.

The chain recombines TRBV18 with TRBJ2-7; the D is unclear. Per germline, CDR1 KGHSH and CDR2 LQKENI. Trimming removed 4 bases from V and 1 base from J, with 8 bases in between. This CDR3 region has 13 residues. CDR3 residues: CASSRRTSYEQYF. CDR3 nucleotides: TGTGCCAGCTCACGGAGAACGTCCTACGAGCAGTACTTC.

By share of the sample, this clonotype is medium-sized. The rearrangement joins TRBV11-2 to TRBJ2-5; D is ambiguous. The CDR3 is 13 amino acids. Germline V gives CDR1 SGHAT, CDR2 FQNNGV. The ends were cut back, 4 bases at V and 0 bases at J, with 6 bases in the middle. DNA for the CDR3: TGTGCCAGCAGCTCACAGTACCAAGAGACCCAGTACTTC. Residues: CASSSQYQETQYF.

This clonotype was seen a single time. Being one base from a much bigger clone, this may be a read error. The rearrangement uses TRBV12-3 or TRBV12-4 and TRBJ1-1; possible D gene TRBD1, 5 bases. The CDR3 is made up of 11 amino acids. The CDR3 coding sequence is TGTGCCAGCAGTTTGGGGGAATCGGCTTTATTT. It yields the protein CASSLGESALF.

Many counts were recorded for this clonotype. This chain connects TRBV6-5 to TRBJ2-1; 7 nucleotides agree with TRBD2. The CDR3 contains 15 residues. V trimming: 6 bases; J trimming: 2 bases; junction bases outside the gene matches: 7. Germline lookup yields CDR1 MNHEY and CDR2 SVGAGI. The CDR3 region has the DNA TGTGCCAGCAGCCCCCCCGGACTAGCCTACAATGAGCAGTTCTTC. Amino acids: CASSPPGLAYNEQFF.

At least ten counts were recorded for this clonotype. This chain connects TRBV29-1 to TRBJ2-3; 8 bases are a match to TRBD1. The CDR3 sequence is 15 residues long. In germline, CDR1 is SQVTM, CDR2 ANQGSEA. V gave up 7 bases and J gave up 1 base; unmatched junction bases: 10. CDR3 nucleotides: TGCAGCGCTATGACAGGGGTCAGCGGCACAGATACGCAGTATTTT. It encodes CSAMTGVSGTDTQYF.